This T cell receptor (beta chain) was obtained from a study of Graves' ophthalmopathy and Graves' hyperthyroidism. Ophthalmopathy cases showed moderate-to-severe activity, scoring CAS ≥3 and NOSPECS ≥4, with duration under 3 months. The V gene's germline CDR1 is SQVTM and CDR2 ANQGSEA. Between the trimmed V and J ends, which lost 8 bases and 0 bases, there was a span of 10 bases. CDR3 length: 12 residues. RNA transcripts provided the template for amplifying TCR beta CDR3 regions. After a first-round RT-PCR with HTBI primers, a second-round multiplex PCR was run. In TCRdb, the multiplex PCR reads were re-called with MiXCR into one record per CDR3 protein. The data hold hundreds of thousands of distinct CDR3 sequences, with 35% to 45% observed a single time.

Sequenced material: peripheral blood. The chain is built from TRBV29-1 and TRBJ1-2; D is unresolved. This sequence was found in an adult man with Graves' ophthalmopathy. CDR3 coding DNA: TGCAGCTTGGAAGGTTCTAACTATGGCTACACCTTC. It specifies CSLEGSNYGYTF.